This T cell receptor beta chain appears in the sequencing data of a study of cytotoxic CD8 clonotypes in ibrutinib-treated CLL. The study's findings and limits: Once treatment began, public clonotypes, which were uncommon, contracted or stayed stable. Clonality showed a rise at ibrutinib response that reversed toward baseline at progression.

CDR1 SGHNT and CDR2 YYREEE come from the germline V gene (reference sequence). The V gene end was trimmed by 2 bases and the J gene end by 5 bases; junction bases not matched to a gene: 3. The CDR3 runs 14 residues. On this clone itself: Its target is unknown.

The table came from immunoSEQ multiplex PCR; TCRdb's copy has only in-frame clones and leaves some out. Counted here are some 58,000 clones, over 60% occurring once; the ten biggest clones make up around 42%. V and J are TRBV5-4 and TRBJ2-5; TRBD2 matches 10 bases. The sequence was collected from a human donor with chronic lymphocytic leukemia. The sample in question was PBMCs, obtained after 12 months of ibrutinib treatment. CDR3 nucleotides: TGTGCCAGCAGCTTAGCGGGAGGGGTCGAGACCCAGTACTTC. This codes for CASSLAGGVETQYF.